The 31 T cell receptor beta chains listed next were all sequenced from one sample in a study of blood T cells in healthy people across ages. Together with a sample-barcoded 5' primer, a J-beta primer mix was included in a second PCR lasting 7 to 11 cycles. One entry per CDR3 protein, called by TCRdb with MiXCR from the 5' RACE reads. The table includes around 500,000 distinct CDR3 sequences, under 55% detected once. Sequenced: blood. These receptors originate from a man of 80 years or more in good health.

This clonotype has just a few counts. The chain is built from TRBV12-5 and TRBJ2-3; 8 bases agree with TRBD2. V shed 1 base, J shed 2 bases, and the junction held 5 bases outside the gene matches. The CDR3 sequence is 16 residues long. Germline V gene data show CDR1 as LGHNT and CDR2 as FRNRAP. Here the CDR3 reads CASGLALADYTDTQYF. The DNA for the CDR3 is TGTGCTAGTGGTTTGGCACTAGCGGACTACACAGATACGCAGTATTTT. The entire variable domain, with the rest obtained from reference TRBV12-5 and TRBJ2-3, is as follows: DARVTQTPRHKVTEMGQEVTMRCQPILGHNTVFWYRQTMMQGLELLAYFRNRAPLDDSGMPKDRFSAEMPDATLATLKIQPSEPRDSAVYFCASGLALADYTDTQYFGPGTRLTVL.

The V gene is TRBV20-1, the J gene TRBJ2-3; 8 positions agree with TRBD1. The CDR3 sequence is 14 residues long. Germline V gene lookup returns CDR1 DFQATT and CDR2 SNEGSKA (reference sequence). Germline trimming cut 0 bases from V and 3 bases from J; bases unmatched to any gene: 2. CDR3 in DNA: TGCAGTGCTAGAGACAGGGGGCTGACAGATACGCAGTATTTT. It yields the protein CSARDRGLTDTQYF.

The genes are TRBV6-5 and TRBJ2-1; the D gene could be TRBD1 or TRBD2 (5 bases each). Looked up from germline, CDR1 is MNHEY and CDR2 is SVGAGI. This CDR3 comprises 17 residues. The V and J ends lost 2 bases and 6 bases respectively, with 20 bases between them. CDR3 sequence reads: CASSYLRGSGSSNEQFF. The CDR3 DNA follows: TGTGCCAGCAGTTACCTAAGGGGTTCGGGGTCGTCCAATGAGCAGTTCTTC.

V gene TRBV24-1 combines with J gene TRBJ2-3; 7 nucleotides align to TRBD1. This CDR3 contains 16 residues. V dropped 5 bases and J dropped 4; count of bases not matched to a gene: 11. Germline V gene data show CDR1 as KGHDR and CDR2 as SFDVKD. The chain's CDR3 is CATSAPGAGGSDTQYF. Here the CDR3 DNA reads TGTGCCACCAGTGCCCCCGGGGCAGGGGGTTCAGATACGCAGTATTTT.

The V gene is TRBV7-2, the J gene TRBJ1-2, with D possibly TRBD1 on 5 matching bases. The V end lost 5 bases, the J end lost 3 bases, and 13 bases lay between the germline ends. This CDR3 has 14 amino acids. Germline V gene data show CDR1 as SGHTA and CDR2 as FQGNSA. The CDR3 nucleotides are TGTGCCAGCAGCGCATCCGGGACGGACTATGGCTACACCTTC. Its protein is CASSASGTDYGYTF.

The CDR3 region has the DNA TGTGCCAGCAGCTTAGAGTTCGGTCAGGAGACCCAGTACTTC. Protein product: CASSLEFGQETQYF. This sequence joins TRBV7-2 and TRBJ2-5, with D hard to call. Looked up from germline, CDR1 is SGHTA and CDR2 is FQGNSA. V lost 1 base and J lost 5, with 11 bases in between. The CDR3 is 14 amino acids.

This clonotype turned up a few times. This chain uses TRBV7-9 with TRBJ2-3; D uncertain. The V end lost 6 bases, the J end lost 5 bases, and 3 bases lay between the germline ends. CDR3 length equals 10 residues. The germline gives CDR1 SEHNR, CDR2 FQNEAQ (reference sequence). The CDR3 is CASRRDTQYF. The CDR3 DNA is TGTGCCAGCAGGCGAGATACGCAGTATTTT.

The chain recombines TRBV7-9 with TRBJ2-1; 7 positions agree with TRBD1. CDR3 length equals 16 residues. Germline CDR1 and CDR2: SEHNR and FQNEAQ (reference sequence). V shed 2 bases and J 4 bases; nucleotides not matched to a gene: 8. CDR3 nucleotides: TGTGCCAGCAGCTTATCCCTGGGACAGATTTACAATGAGCAGTTCTTC. This sequence encodes CASSLSLGQIYNEQFF.

A few counts support this clonotype. CDR3 loop: CASSSVAGGTLGEQFF. The CDR3 nucleotides are TGTGCCAGCAGCTCCGTAGCGGGAGGGACCCTGGGTGAGCAGTTCTTC. The chain recombines TRBV7-9 with TRBJ2-1, with TRBD2 identical over 11 bases. CDR3 size: 16 residues. The J segment lost 9 bases and the V segment lost 4 bases, leaving 11 bases of the junction unmatched. From germline, CDR1 is SEHNR and CDR2 FQNEAQ (reference sequence).

The chain is built from TRBV11-1 and TRBJ2-1; TRBD1 aligns across 10 bases. Germline lookup yields CDR1 SGHAT and CDR2 FQDESV (reference sequence). The CDR3 spans 16 residues. The ends lost 6 bases at V and 7 bases at J; junction bases unmatched: 12. The DNA of the CDR3 is TGTGCCAGCAGGCTCGTACCTGCGGACAGGGGGAATGAGCAGTTCTTC. Translated: CASRLVPADRGNEQFF.

This chain uses TRBV20-1 with TRBJ2-4; weak D call: TRBD1 (5 bases). Germline-derived CDR1 and CDR2 are DFQATT and SNEGSKA (reference sequence). The CDR3 contains 14 residues. Between the trimmed V and J ends, which lost 3 bases and 0 bases, there was a span of 9 bases. CDR3: CSASLGLAKNIQYF. The CDR3 DNA reads as TGCAGTGCTAGTCTGGGGCTAGCCAAAAACATTCAGTACTTC.

To note about this clonotype: The CDR3 ends on some other residue instead of the conserved phenylalanine or tryptophan, so this is likely a read error. The chain couples TRBV6-5 to TRBJ1-2, with D unresolved. With 0 bases removed from V and 4 bases from J, the gap between germline ends came to 15 bases. This CDR3 is built from 16 residues. Per the germline V gene, CDR1 is MNHEY and CDR2 is SVGAGI. The CDR3 loop is CASSYSVTRPFYGYTL. The DNA for the CDR3 is TGTGCCAGCAGTTACTCAGTGACAAGGCCCTTCTATGGCTACACCTTA.

This clonotype came up a few times. The chain has TRBV9 and TRBJ2-3, with a tentative D call TRBD2 (5 bases). Germline-derived CDR1 and CDR2 are SGDLS and YYNGEE. V lost 3 bases and J 0 bases, leaving 11 bases between the germline ends. The CDR3 covers 15 residues. CDR3 residues: CASSASRTSTDTQYF. CDR3 nucleotide sequence: TGTGCCAGCAGCGCTAGTCGGACTAGCACAGATACGCAGTATTTT.

This chain uses TRBV9 with TRBJ2-7; 7 bases are a match to TRBD1. The CDR3 length is 15 residues. Germline-derived CDR1 and CDR2 are SGDLS and YYNGEE. V lost 0 bases and J lost 5; bases outside the gene matches: 8. The CDR3 protein is CASSVGQGTLHEQYF. In DNA form, the CDR3 reads TGTGCCAGCAGCGTAGGACAGGGCACTCTCCACGAGCAGTACTTC. Looking up the rest from reference TRBV9 and TRBJ2-7 gives the full variable domain: DSGVTQTPKHLITATGQRVTLRCSPRSGDLSVYWYQQSLDQGLQFLIQYYNGEERAKGNILERFSAQQFPDLHSELNLSSLELGDSALYFCASSVGQGTLHEQYFGPGTRLTVT.

This clonotype was observed a handful of times. V usage is TRBV20-1 and J usage is TRBJ2-7; 7 bases map to TRBD1. This CDR3 is 13 amino acids long. CDR1 DFQATT and CDR2 SNEGSKA come from the germline V gene (reference sequence). Unmatched junction bases numbered 7, after V lost 5 bases and J lost 3 bases. CDR3 DNA: TGCAGTGCTTACGACAGGGTCCACTACGAGCAGTACTTC. As protein: CSAYDRVHYEQYF.

The chain recombines TRBV30 with TRBJ2-4; D could derive from TRBD1 or TRBD2 (5 bases each). CDR1 and CDR2 (germline): GTSNPN, SVGIG (reference sequence). The CDR3 has 15 amino acids. V was trimmed by 4 bases and J by 3 bases, leaving 16 bases between them. Here the CDR3 DNA reads TGTGCCTGGAAAGATGAGGGAAGGGGCAAAAACATTCAGTACTTC. Residues: CAWKDEGRGKNIQYF.

About this clonotype: The missing conserved phenylalanine or tryptophan at the end of this CDR3 makes a read error likely. V gene TRBV5-1 combines with J gene TRBJ2-7; D possibly corresponds to TRBD2 (5 bases). Germline assignment: CDR1 SGHRS and CDR2 YFSETQ. This CDR3 contains 15 residues. The V gene lost 4 bases and the J gene lost 2 bases, with 16 bases spanning the gap. DNA of the CDR3: TGCGCCAGCAGCGTATTCTCGGGGTCGGCCTACGAGCAGTACATC. Its protein is CASSVFSGSAYEQYI.

The genes are TRBV12-3 or TRBV12-4 and TRBJ2-3, with 7 positions matching TRBD2. Trimming cost V 5 bases and J 0 bases; bases outside gene matches: 17. The CDR3 consists of 19 residues. The CDR3 region is CASSGRFQRDSSSTDTQYF. The CDR3 bases are TGTGCCAGCAGTGGAAGGTTCCAGCGGGATTCTTCTAGCACAGATACGCAGTATTTT.

This clonotype was recorded a few times. V usage is TRBV5-1 and J usage is TRBJ2-3, with D possibly TRBD2 on 6 matching bases. The V end was cut by 2 bases, the J end by 1 base, with 14 bases between. Germline V gene sequence: CDR1 SGHRS, CDR2 YFSETQ. This CDR3 region has 16 residues. Here the CDR3 DNA reads TGCGCCAGCAGCTTAAGGACTATGACTGGCACAGATACGCAGTATTTT. This translates into CASSLRTMTGTDTQYF.

The chain combines TRBV9 with TRBJ2-5; D ambiguous. The CDR3 runs to 15 residues. In germline, CDR1 is SGDLS, CDR2 YYNGEE. The ends were cut back, 0 bases at V and 5 bases at J, with 14 bases in the middle. CDR3 in DNA: TGTGCCAGCAGCGTAGATATTACCGGTCGGGAGACCCAGTACTTC. It is translated as CASSVDITGRETQYF. The whole variable domain, filled in from reference TRBV9 and TRBJ2-5, reads DSGVTQTPKHLITATGQRVTLRCSPRSGDLSVYWYQQSLDQGLQFLIQYYNGEERAKGNILERFSAQQFPDLHSELNLSSLELGDSALYFCASSVDITGRETQYFGPGTRLLVL.

The table lists this clonotype with many counts. The rearrangement uses TRBV20-1 and TRBJ2-7; no reliable D call. The CDR3 loop spans 13 amino acids. The V and J ends lost 1 base and 5 bases respectively, with 12 bases between them. Germline V gene lookup returns CDR1 DFQATT and CDR2 SNEGSKA (reference sequence). CDR3 coding DNA: TGCAGTGCTAGAGGTTTTCCCCCCCACGAGCAGTACTTC. Translation gives CSARGFPPHEQYF.

The gene calls are TRBV12-5 and TRBJ1-6; a possible D gene is TRBD1 (5 bases). From germline, CDR1 is LGHNT and CDR2 FRNRAP. The CDR3 runs to 17 residues. V shed 1 base and J shed 2 bases, with 12 bases lying between them. The CDR3 DNA sequence: TGTGCTAGTGGTTTGGACCCCTCACAGGCCTATAATTCACCCCTCCACTTT. Its translation is CASGLDPSQAYNSPLHF.

The rearrangement joins TRBV7-9 to TRBJ2-2; possibly TRBD1 for D (5 bases). Germline V lookup: CDR1 SEHNR, CDR2 FQNEAQ (reference sequence). V was trimmed by 5 bases and J by 3 bases, leaving 13 bases between them. This CDR3 has 15 residues. The CDR3 region has the DNA TGTGCCAGCAGCCAGTGGGGCAGGGACACCGGGGAGCTGTTTTTT. As protein: CASSQWGRDTGELFF. The full variable domain, completed using reference TRBV7-9 and TRBJ2-2, is DTGVSQNPRHKITKRGQNVTFRCDPISEHNRLYWYRQTLGQGPEFLTYFQNEAQLEKSRLLSDRFSAERPKGSFSTLEIQRTEQGDSAMYLCASSQWGRDTGELFFGEGSRLTVL.

This clonotype was picked up a small number of times. The CDR3 DNA is TGTGCCAGCAGCTTACTAGGGAACTACAATGAGCAGTTCTTC. As protein: CASSLLGNYNEQFF. V is TRBV7-3 and J is TRBJ2-1, with D uncertain. The CDR3 runs 14 residues. Germline V gives CDR1 SGHTA, CDR2 FQGTGA. V lost 2 bases, J lost 3 bases, and 8 bases lay in between.

V and J are TRBV5-1 and TRBJ2-2, with 9 positions matching TRBD1. Germline-derived CDR1 and CDR2 are SGHRS and YFSETQ. This CDR3 is built from 16 residues. Losses at the gene ends were 5 bases for V and 0 bases for J; bases not matched to a gene: 5. The CDR3 region has the DNA TGCGCCAGCAGGCCGACAGGGGGGACGAACACCGGGGAGCTGTTTTTT. It translates to CASRPTGGTNTGELFF.

Here the CDR3 DNA reads TGTGCCAGCAGCATCTTAAGACTGGAAAAACTGTTTTTT. Encoded protein: CASSILRLEKLFF. This chain joins TRBV12-3 or TRBV12-4 and TRBJ1-4; unclear D gene. The V end lost 6 bases, the J end lost 8 bases, and 13 bases lay between the germline ends. CDR3 size: 13 residues.

Only one count was recorded for this clonotype. The rearrangement links TRBV2 to TRBJ2-7; perhaps TRBD2 as D (7 bases). The CDR3 sequence is 13 residues long. CDR1 is SNHLY and CDR2 is FYNNEI in the germline V gene. V lost 6 bases and J 4 bases, leaving 13 bases between the germline ends. CDR3 DNA sequence: TGTGCCAGCAGGGACAGCGGGGTGTACGAGCAGTACTTC. Translation: CASRDSGVYEQYF.

The V gene is TRBV5-1, the J gene TRBJ2-5; perhaps D is TRBD1 or TRBD2 (6 bases each). Germline assignment: CDR1 SGHRS and CDR2 YFSETQ. CDR3 length equals 15 residues. V lost 3 bases to trimming and J lost 2 bases, with 14 bases between them. The CDR3 sequence is CASSWGPGDQETQYF. The CDR3 DNA reads as TGCGCCAGCAGCTGGGGGCCGGGGGATCAAGAGACCCAGTACTTC.

The V and J genes are TRBV12-3 or TRBV12-4 and TRBJ2-2, with 8 bases identical to TRBD1. The CDR3 has 15 residues. Unmatched junction bases numbered 3, after V lost 6 bases and J lost 0 bases. CDR3 DNA sequence: TGTGCCAGCAGAACGACAGGGGCGAACACCGGGGAGCTGTTTTTT. Amino acid sequence: CASRTTGANTGELFF.

The chain joins TRBV21-1 to TRBJ1-2; the table calls TRBD1, which could not be checked here. TRBV21-1 is a documented pseudogene. The CDR3 extends over 15 amino acids. The CDR3 is CASGKGQGELHGYTF. The CDR3 DNA reads as TGTGCCAGCGGCAAAGGACAGGGAGAGTTGCATGGCTACACCTTC.

The chain joins TRBV9 to TRBJ2-7; 12 bases agree with TRBD2. The trim removed 3 bases at V and 3 bases at J, leaving 4 bases unmatched. The CDR3 covers 15 residues. CDR1 and CDR2 from the germline V gene are SGDLS and YYNGEE. The CDR3 bases are TGTGCCAGCAGCGCCGGGACTAGCGGGCTCTACGAGCAGTACTTC. This gives the protein CASSAGTSGLYEQYF.